These T cell receptor beta chains were read from a single sample in a study of blood T cell repertoires in COVID-19. Using immunoSEQ multiplex PCR, the repertoire was profiled, and TCRdb retains in-frame clones only, with some absent. The repertoire holds 20,000 to 30,000 clones, with about 75% as singletons. The sample was peripheral blood. The origin of the receptors is a man older than 75 with active or convalescent COVID-19. The CDR3 runs from the conserved cysteine through the conserved F or W. The order of the fields is CDR3 protein, CDR3 DNA, J gene, clone size, CDR3 length, D gene, V gene. A D gene is named only where the DNA matches it firmly. Some rows have no size entry. The others give once, few or many, or a class for an expanded clone.

CDR3: CASTPRTGASYEQYF
DNA: TGTGCCAGCACCCCCAGGACAGGGGCTAGCTACGAGCAGTACTTC
J: TRBJ2-7
size: .
length: 15
D: TRBD1
V: TRBV6-6

CDR3: CARSATSGGESDTQYF
DNA: TGTGCCAGAAGCGCGACTAGCGGGGGGGAGTCAGATACGCAGTATTTT
J: TRBJ2-3
size: .
length: 16
D: .
V: TRBV7-5

CDR3: CASSLSGTGVQPQHF
DNA: TGTGCCAGCAGTCTTTCCGGGACAGGGGTCCAGCCCCAGCATTTT
J: TRBJ1-5
size: .
length: 15
D: TRBD1
V: TRBV2

CDR3: CASSFRPDRIFSGANVLTF
DNA: TGTGCCAGCAGTTTTCGCCCGGACAGAATTTTCTCTGGGGCCAACGTCCTGACTTTC
J: TRBJ2-6
size: .
length: 19
D: .
V: TRBV27

CDR3: CASSTRSGRGYNEQFF
DNA: TGTGCCAGTAGTACCCGTAGCGGGAGAGGGTACAATGAGCAGTTCTTC
J: TRBJ2-1
size: .
length: 16
D: TRBD2
V: TRBV19

CDR3: CASSISQYSQPQHF
DNA: TGTGCCAGTAGTATTAGCCAGTATTCTCAGCCCCAGCATTTT
J: TRBJ1-5
size: .
length: 14
D: .
V: TRBV19

CDR3: CASSLSLTAGEQYF
DNA: TGCGCCAGCAGCTTGTCCCTGACAGCTGGGGAGCAGTACTTC
J: TRBJ2-7
size: .
length: 14
D: .
V: TRBV5-1

CDR3: CASSFRAQAHPGGDEQYF
DNA: TGTGCCAGCAGTTTCCGGGCCCAGGCGCACCCGGGGGGCGACGAGCAGTACTTC
J: TRBJ2-7
size: once
length: 18
D: .
V: TRBV6-2/TRBV6-3

CDR3: CASSLVAGGIDEQYF
DNA: TGTGCCAGCAGCTTAGTAGCGGGGGGGATCGACGAGCAGTACTTC
J: TRBJ2-7
size: .
length: 15
D: TRBD2
V: TRBV7-3

CDR3: CASSQGVRGTEAFF
DNA: TGTGCCAGCAGCCAAGGGGTCAGGGGGACTGAAGCTTTCTTT
J: TRBJ1-1
size: .
length: 14
D: TRBD1
V: TRBV3-1/TRBV3-2

CDR3: CASRRRAAMNTEAFF
DNA: TGTGCCAGCCGACGGAGGGCGGCGATGAACACTGAAGCTTTCTTT
J: TRBJ1-1
size: few
length: 15
D: .
V: TRBV2

CDR3: CASSLTSGSYEQYF
DNA: TGTGCCAGCAGTTTGACTAGCGGGTCCTACGAGCAGTACTTC
J: TRBJ2-7
size: few
length: 14
D: TRBD2
V: TRBV6-5

CDR3: CASSTGTGGLAGRTGELFF
DNA: TGTGCCAGTAGTACCGGGACAGGGGGTCTAGCGGGTCGGACCGGGGAGCTGTTTTTT
J: TRBJ2-2
size: .
length: 19
D: TRBD1
V: TRBV19

CDR3: CASSQGGPGGEKLFF
DNA: TGCGCCAGCAGCCAAGGTGGCCCCGGGGGTGAAAAACTGTTTTTT
J: TRBJ1-4
size: .
length: 15
D: .
V: TRBV4-3

CDR3: CASSSGLAGMAYNEQFF
DNA: TGTGCCAGCAGTTCCGGACTAGCGGGAATGGCCTACAATGAGCAGTTCTTC
J: TRBJ2-1
size: .
length: 17
D: TRBD2
V: TRBV28

CDR3: CASSLDQKNIQYF
DNA: TGTGCCAGCAGCTTAGACCAAAAAAACATTCAGTACTTC
J: TRBJ2-4
size: .
length: 13
D: .
V: TRBV11-2

CDR3: CASSFLQGNGYTF
DNA: TGTGCCAGCAGCTTCCTACAGGGAAATGGCTACACCTTC
J: TRBJ1-2
size: .
length: 13
D: .
V: TRBV7-2

CDR3: CATSDGGQGSDTQYF
DNA: TGTGCCACCAGTGATGGGGGACAGGGGTCAGATACGCAGTATTTT
J: TRBJ2-3
size: .
length: 15
D: TRBD1
V: TRBV24-1

CDR3: CASMRRGPTDTQYF
DNA: TGTGCCAGTATGCGGAGGGGACCCACAGATACGCAGTATTTT
J: TRBJ2-3
size: .
length: 14
D: .
V: TRBV19

CDR3: CASRGEGRVDSGANVLTF
DNA: TGTGCCAGTAGAGGGGAAGGCAGGGTCGACTCTGGGGCCAACGTCCTGACTTTC
J: TRBJ2-6
size: .
length: 18
D: .
V: TRBV19

CDR3: CASSPGTSGYEQYF
DNA: TGTGCCAGCAGCCCCGGGACTAGCGGCTACGAGCAGTACTTC
J: TRBJ2-7
size: .
length: 14
D: TRBD2
V: TRBV6-2/TRBV6-3

CDR3: CASTGEARTEAFF
DNA: TGTGCCAGCACGGGAGAGGCTCGAACTGAAGCTTTCTTT
J: TRBJ1-1
size: .
length: 13
D: .
V: TRBV2

CDR3: CASSETGTGRNTIYF
DNA: TGTGCCAGCAGCGAAACCGGGACAGGTAGAAACACCATATATTTT
J: TRBJ1-3
size: .
length: 15
D: TRBD1
V: TRBV3-1/TRBV3-2

CDR3: CATSRDVGGSEQFF
DNA: TGTGCCACCAGCAGAGATGTAGGGGGAAGTGAGCAGTTCTTC
J: TRBJ2-1
size: .
length: 14
D: .
V: TRBV15

CDR3: CASSVGQGADLPQHF
DNA: TGTGCCAGCAGCGTAGGACAGGGGGCGGACCTACCCCAGCATTTT
J: TRBJ1-5
size: .
length: 15
D: TRBD1
V: TRBV9

CDR3: CASSLAPSGQGSYEQYF
DNA: TGTGCCAGCAGCTTAGCGCCCTCGGGACAGGGGAGTTACGAGCAGTACTTC
J: TRBJ2-7
size: .
length: 17
D: TRBD1
V: TRBV7-8

CDR3: CASSEGTSARTSYEQYF
DNA: TGTGCCAGCAGCGAAGGGACTAGCGCGAGGACCTCCTACGAGCAGTACTTC
J: TRBJ2-7
size: .
length: 17
D: TRBD2
V: TRBV11-2

CDR3: CASRPGQGSTEAFF
DNA: TGTGCCAGCAGACCGGGACAGGGGAGCACTGAAGCTTTCTTT
J: TRBJ1-1
size: .
length: 14
D: TRBD1
V: TRBV28